These T cell receptor beta chains were read from a single sample in a study of shared clonotypes between healthy human individuals. The method was immunoSEQ multiplex PCR; TCRdb's version includes in-frame clones alone and lacks a portion of them. Counted here are approximately 600,000 clones, 90% to 95% occurring once; the ten biggest clones make up approximately 0.11%. Material for sequencing was naive CD8+ T cells sorted from blood. These receptors were taken from a woman in her 30s in good health. The CDR3 runs from the conserved cysteine through the conserved F or W. Fields, in order: clone size, D gene, J gene, V gene, CDR3 DNA, CDR3 protein. D genes are given only for firm matches. A row's size may be missing; if present it is once, few, many or a size class.

NA NA TRBJ2-1 TRBV11-2 TGTGCCAGCAGCCTCGACAGCGGAGAGCAGTTCTTC CASSLDSGEQFF
NA NA TRBJ2-7 TRBV7-9 TGTGCCAGCAGCTTAGAACTAGGGAGAGGGTACGAGCAGTACTTC CASSLELGRGYEQYF
NA NA TRBJ2-7 TRBV12-2 TGTGCAAGTCGCTTAGAGTGGACTAGCGGGGAAAGCTCCTACGAGCAGTACTTC CASRLEWTSGESSYEQYF
NA TRBD2 TRBJ2-7 TRBV5-1 TGCGCCAGCAGCAGCAGGACTAGCGGGAGCAACGAGCAGTACTTC CASSSRTSGSNEQYF
NA NA TRBJ2-7 TRBV4-1 TGCGCCAGCAGCCAAGAGGTCCGAGATACCTACGAGCAGTACTTC CASSQEVRDTYEQYF
NA NA TRBJ2-7 TRBV7-9 TGTGCCAGCAGCCCCGCCGGTAGGGACGAGCAGTACTTC CASSPAGRDEQYF
NA TRBD1 TRBJ2-7 TRBV5-4 TGTGCCAGCAGCGCACCCGGGACAGGGGATAACGAGCAGTACTTC CASSAPGTGDNEQYF
once TRBD2 TRBJ2-7 TRBV29-1 TGCAGCGTTGAAACGGGACTAGCGGGAGACGAGCAGTACTTC CSVETGLAGDEQYF
NA NA TRBJ2-7 TRBV4-1 TGCGCCAGCAGCCAAGAGCAAGGACGGACCTCCTACGAGCAGTACTTC CASSQEQGRTSYEQYF
NA NA TRBJ2-7 TRBV7-9 TGTGCCAGCAGCTTGGCGGGGTTCGAGCAGTACTTC CASSLAGFEQYF
NA NA TRBJ1-1 TRBV7-8 TGTGCCAGCAGCTTAGGTTACACTGAAGCTTTCTTT CASSLGYTEAFF
NA TRBD2 TRBJ2-3 TRBV5-4 TGTGCCAGCAGCGCACTAGCGGGAGGGATTGGCACAGATACGCAGTATTTT CASSALAGGIGTDTQYF
NA NA TRBJ1-1 TRBV27 TGTGCCAGCAGTTTTCAGGGAAGTCTATCTGAAGCTTTCTTT CASSFQGSLSEAFF
NA TRBD2 TRBJ2-7 TRBV7-8 TGTGCCAGCAAAGGGCTAGCGGGAGGGCGTCTCTACGAGCAGTACTTC CASKGLAGGRLYEQYF
NA TRBD2 TRBJ2-7 TRBV4-1 TGCGCCAGCAGCCAAGCAAGCGGGAGAAGCTCCTACGAGCAGTACTTC CASSQASGRSSYEQYF
NA TRBD2 TRBJ2-7 TRBV7-9 TGTGCCAGCAGCTTAGCTAGCGGGAGTTCCTACGAGCAGTACTTC CASSLASGSSYEQYF
NA TRBD1 TRBJ2-7 TRBV30 TGTGCCTGGAGTGTTGGGACAGGGGCCTACGAGCAGTACTTC CAWSVGTGAYEQYF
NA NA TRBJ2-7 TRBV27 TGTGCCAGCAGTTTATCCGGGTGGAGCGAGCAGTACTTC CASSLSGWSEQYF
NA NA TRBJ2-7 TRBV27 TGTGCCAGCAGTTTAAGCCCTACCTACGAGCAGTACTTC CASSLSPTYEQYF
NA TRBD1 TRBJ1-2 TRBV7-8 TGTGCCAGCAGCATCCCCGGGACAGGGGTTTCCCACACCTTC CASSIPGTGVSHTF
NA NA TRBJ1-2 TRBV6-5 TGTGCCAGCAGTTTGGACGGAGCTAACTATGGCTACACCTTC CASSLDGANYGYTF
NA NA TRBJ2-3 TRBV27 TGTGCCAGCAGTCACAAGGAGTCACAGGGGAGGGCCTACCGGCTTACAGATACGCAGTATTTT CASSHKESQGRAYRLTDTQYF
once NA TRBJ1-2 TRBV5-4 TGTGCCAGCAGCTATTGGGGGTCGGGGTTTGGAGGCTACACCTTC CASSYWGSGFGGYTF
NA NA TRBJ2-5 TRBV27 TGTGCCAGCAGTTTATCGGCCTCCGCCGAATATAAGCAGTACTTC CASSLSASAEYKQYF
NA NA TRBJ2-7 TRBV28 TGTGCCAGCAGTTTACCCACCGACTCCTACGAGCAGTACTTC CASSLPTDSYEQYF
NA NA TRBJ1-1 TRBV2 TGTGCCATCAGGACAGATTCTAACACTGAAGCTTTCTTT CAIRTDSNTEAFF
NA TRBD2 TRBJ2-1 TRBV28 TGTGCCAGCAATTCCCTAGCGGAGGGAGAGAATGAGCAGTTCTTC CASNSLAEGENEQFF
NA TRBD1 TRBJ1-2 TRBV29-1 TGCAGCGCGACAGGGGGCGATCGTGGCTACACCTTC CSATGGDRGYTF
NA NA TRBJ2-5 TRBV5-4 TGTGCCAGCAGCGACGGGGTACAAGAGACCCAGTACTTC CASSDGVQETQYF
NA NA TRBJ1-1 TRBV28 TGTGCCAGCAGTCGGAACACTGAAGCTTTCTTT CASSRNTEAFF
NA NA TRBJ1-5 TRBV2 TGTGCCAGCAGTGAAGGGGGGGCGCTGGGGCAGCCCCAGCATTTT CASSEGGALGQPQHF
NA NA TRBJ2-2 TRBV10-3 TGTGCCATCAGCGAGATAACTGACAGTCCCGGGGAGCTGTTTTTT CAISEITDSPGELFF
NA NA TRBJ1-2 TRBV29-1 TGCAGCGTTGCAGGGGAGAAGGGCTACACCTTC CSVAGEKGYTF
NA TRBD1 TRBJ2-7 TRBV5-4 TGTGCCAGCAGCCCTTCACCGGGACAGGGCACCCACGAGCAGTACTTC CASSPSPGQGTHEQYF
once NA TRBJ1-1 TRBV6-1 TGTGCCAGCATGCGTGTGGAGGAAAGCACTGAAGCTTTCTTT CASMRVEESTEAFF
NA TRBD1 TRBJ1-5 TRBV27 TGTGCCAGCAGCCCAACAGGGGCTAATCAGCCCCAGCATTTT CASSPTGANQPQHF
NA NA TRBJ1-5 TRBV4-1 TGCGCCAGCAGCCAAGAACCCGGACAACTTAGCAATCAGCCCCAGCATTTT CASSQEPGQLSNQPQHF
NA TRBD1 TRBJ2-6 TRBV5-1 TGCGCCAGCAGCCTGGTGACAGGGGTTGGGGCCAACGTCCTGACTTTC CASSLVTGVGANVLTF
NA TRBD1 TRBJ1-5 TRBV28 TGTGCCATTAGCTCACTCCGGGACAGGGAAAGTCAGCCCCAGCATTTT CAISSLRDRESQPQHF
once NA TRBJ2-4 TRBV30 TGTGCCTGGAGTCCCTCTTTTGACATTCAGTACTTC CAWSPSFDIQYF
NA NA TRBJ2-7 TRBV10-3 TGTGCCATCAGTGAGTTCGGGGGGCGCAGCCACGAGCAGTACTTC CAISEFGGRSHEQYF
NA NA TRBJ2-2 TRBV6-6 TGTGCCAGCACCCCCGGGTCCCAAAACACCGGGGAGCTGTTTTTT CASTPGSQNTGELFF
NA NA TRBJ2-7 TRBV9 TGTGCCAGCAGCCCCGGGGTTTACTACGAGCAGTACTTC CASSPGVYYEQYF